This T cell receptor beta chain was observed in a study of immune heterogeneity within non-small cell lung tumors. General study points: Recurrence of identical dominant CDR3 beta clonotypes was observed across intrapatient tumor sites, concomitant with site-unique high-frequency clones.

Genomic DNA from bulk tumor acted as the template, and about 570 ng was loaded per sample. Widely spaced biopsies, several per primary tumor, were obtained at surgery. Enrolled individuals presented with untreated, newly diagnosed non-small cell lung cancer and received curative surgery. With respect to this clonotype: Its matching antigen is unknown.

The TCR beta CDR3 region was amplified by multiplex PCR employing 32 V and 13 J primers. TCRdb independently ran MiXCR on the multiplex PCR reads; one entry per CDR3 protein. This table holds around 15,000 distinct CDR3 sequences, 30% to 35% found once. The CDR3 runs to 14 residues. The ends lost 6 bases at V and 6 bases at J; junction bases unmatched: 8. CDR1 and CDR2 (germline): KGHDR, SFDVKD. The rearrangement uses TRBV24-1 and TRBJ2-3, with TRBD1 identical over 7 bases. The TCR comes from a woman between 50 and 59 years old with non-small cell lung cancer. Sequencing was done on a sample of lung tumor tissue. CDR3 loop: CATSRQGFGDTQYF. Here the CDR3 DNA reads TGTGCCACCAGTCGACAGGGTTTTGGCGATACGCAGTATTTT.